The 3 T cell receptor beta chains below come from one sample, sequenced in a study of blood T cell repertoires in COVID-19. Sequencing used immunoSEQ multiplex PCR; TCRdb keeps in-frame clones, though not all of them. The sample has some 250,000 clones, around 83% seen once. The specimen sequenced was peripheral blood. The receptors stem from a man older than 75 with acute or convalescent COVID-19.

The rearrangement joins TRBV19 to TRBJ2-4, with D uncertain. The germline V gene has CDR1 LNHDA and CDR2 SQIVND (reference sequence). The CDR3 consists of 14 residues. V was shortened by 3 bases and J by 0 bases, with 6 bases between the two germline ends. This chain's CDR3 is CASSIRVAKNIQYF. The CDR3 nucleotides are TGTGCCAGTAGTATTCGAGTAGCCAAAAACATTCAGTACTTC.

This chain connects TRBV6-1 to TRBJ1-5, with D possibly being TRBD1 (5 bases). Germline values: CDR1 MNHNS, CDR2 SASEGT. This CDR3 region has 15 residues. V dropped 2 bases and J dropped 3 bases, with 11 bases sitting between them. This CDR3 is CASSELGGVNQPQHF. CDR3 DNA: TGTGCCAGCAGTGAACTGGGAGGGGTCAATCAGCCCCAGCATTTT.

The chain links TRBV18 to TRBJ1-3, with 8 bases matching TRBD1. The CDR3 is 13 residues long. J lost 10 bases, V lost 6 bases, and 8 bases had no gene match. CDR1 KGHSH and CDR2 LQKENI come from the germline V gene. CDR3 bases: TGTGCCAGCTCCCTGGACAGGGAAAGGACCATATATTTT. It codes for CASSLDRERTIYF.